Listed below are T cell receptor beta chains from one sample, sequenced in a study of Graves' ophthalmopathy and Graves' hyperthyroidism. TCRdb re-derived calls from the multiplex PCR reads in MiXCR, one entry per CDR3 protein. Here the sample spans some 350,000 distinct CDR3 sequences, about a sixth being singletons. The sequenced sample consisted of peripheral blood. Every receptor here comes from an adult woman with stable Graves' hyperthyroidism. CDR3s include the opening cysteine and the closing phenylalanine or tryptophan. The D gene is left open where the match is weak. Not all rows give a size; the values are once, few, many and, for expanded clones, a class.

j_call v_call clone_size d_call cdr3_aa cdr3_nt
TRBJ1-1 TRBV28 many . CASREDSSEAFF TGTGCCAGCAGAGAAGACAGCTCTGAAGCTTTCTTT
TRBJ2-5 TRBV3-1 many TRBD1 CASSPRGTAETQYF TGTGCCAGCAGTCCCAGGGGGACCGCAGAGACCCAGTACTTC
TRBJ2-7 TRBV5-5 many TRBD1 CASSGGTGASEQYF TGTGCCAGCAGCGGTGGGACAGGGGCGTCCGAGCAGTACTTC
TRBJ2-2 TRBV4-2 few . CASSQIGPNTGELFF TGTGCCAGCAGCCAAATCGGGCCAAACACCGGGGAGCTGTTTTTT
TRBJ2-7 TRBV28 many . CASSTTDVPEQYF TGTGCCAGCAGCACCACGGATGTCCCCGAGCAGTACTTC
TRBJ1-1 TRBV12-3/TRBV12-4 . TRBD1 CASTRGRNTEAFF TGTGCCAGCACTAGGGGGCGTAACACTGAAGCTTTCTTT
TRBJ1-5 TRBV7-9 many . CATTPEGNQPQHF TGTGCCACAACGCCTGAGGGGAATCAGCCCCAGCATTTT
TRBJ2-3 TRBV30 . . CAWNGGSTDTQYF TGTGCCTGGAATGGCGGGAGCACAGATACGCAGTATTTT
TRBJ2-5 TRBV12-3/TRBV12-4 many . CASSLHGQTDRKAQYF TGTGCCAGCAGCCTTCACGGACAGACCGACCGGAAGGCCCAGTACTTC
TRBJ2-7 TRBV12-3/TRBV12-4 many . CASSFGNSYEQYF TGTGCCAGCAGTTTCGGCAATTCCTACGAGCAGTACTTC
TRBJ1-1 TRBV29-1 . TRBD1 CSVGTGEDTEAFF TGCAGCGTTGGGACAGGGGAAGACACTGAAGCTTTCTTT
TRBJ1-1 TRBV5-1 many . CASSWGTNEAFF TGCGCCAGCAGCTGGGGGACGAATGAAGCTTTCTTT
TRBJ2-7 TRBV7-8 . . CASSDREEGSHEQYF TGTGCCAGCAGCGACCGAGAAGAGGGGTCCCACGAGCAGTACTTC
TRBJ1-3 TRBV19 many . CASRRHGEIGNTIYF TGTGCCAGTAGGAGACACGGAGAGATTGGAAACACCATATATTTT
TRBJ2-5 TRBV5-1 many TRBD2 CASSLFPRWASGQDQETQYF TGCGCCAGCAGCTTGTTCCCCCGGTGGGCTAGCGGACAAGATCAAGAGACCCAGTACTTC
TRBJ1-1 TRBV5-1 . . CASSSLAGPRGEAFF TGCGCCAGCAGCAGCTTGGCAGGGCCGAGGGGTGAAGCTTTCTTT
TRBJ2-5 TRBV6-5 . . CASSYTGPETQYF TGTGCCAGCAGTTACACTGGGCCGGAGACCCAGTACTTC
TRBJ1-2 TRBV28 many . CASEHYGYTF TGTGCCAGCGAGCACTATGGCTACACCTTC
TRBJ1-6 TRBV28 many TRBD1 CASSPDRTGGNSPLHF TGTGCCAGCAGTCCGGACCGGACAGGGGGGAATTCACCCCTCCACTTT
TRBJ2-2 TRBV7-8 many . CASSPTDDTGELFF TGTGCCAGCAGCCCCACGGATGACACCGGGGAGCTGTTTTTT
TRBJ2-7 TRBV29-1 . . CSVDTESSYEQYF TGCAGCGTTGATACGGAGAGCTCCTACGAGCAGTACTTC
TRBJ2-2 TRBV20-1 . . CSARDPRDKPSGELFF TGCAGTGCTAGAGATCCACGGGATAAGCCCTCCGGGGAGCTGTTTTTT
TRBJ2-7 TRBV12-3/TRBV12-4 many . CASSLVGKIYEQYF TGTGCCAGCAGTTTAGTGGGAAAAATCTACGAGCAGTACTTC
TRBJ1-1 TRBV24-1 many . CATSDPGSTEASF TGTGCCACCAGTGACCCCGGGAGTACTGAAGCTTCCTTT
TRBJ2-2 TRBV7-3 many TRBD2 CASSREGNTGELFF TGTGCCAGCAGCCGGGAGGGGAACACCGGGGAGCTGTTTTTT
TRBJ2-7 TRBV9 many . CASSVAYGRTYEQYF TGTGCCAGCAGCGTAGCGTACGGGCGGACCTACGAGCAGTACTTC
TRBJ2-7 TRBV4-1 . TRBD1 CASSQIPGTGGYEQYF TGCGCCAGCAGCCAAATACCCGGGACAGGTGGCTACGAGCAGTACTTC
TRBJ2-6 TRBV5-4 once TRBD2 CASSMGLAGAFGANVLTF TGTGCCAGCAGCATGGGACTAGCGGGAGCATTCGGGGCCAACGTCCTGACTTTC
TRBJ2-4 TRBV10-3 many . CAISEEAPRGGIQYF TGTGCCATCAGTGAGGAAGCACCGAGAGGTGGCATTCAGTACTTC
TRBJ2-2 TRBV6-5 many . CASSYSERHSTGELFF TGTGCCAGCAGTTACTCTGAGCGTCACAGCACCGGGGAGCTGTTTTTT
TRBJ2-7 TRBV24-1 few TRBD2 CATSVGGLAGSYEQYF TGTGCCACCAGTGTCGGGGGACTAGCGGGATCCTACGAGCAGTACTTC
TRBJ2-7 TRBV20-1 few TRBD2 CSARDSGEYEQYF TGCAGTGCTAGAGATAGCGGGGAGTACGAGCAGTACTTC
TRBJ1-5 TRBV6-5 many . CASSYSADAVSNQPQHF TGTGCCAGCAGTTACTCGGCGGACGCCGTAAGCAATCAGCCCCAGCATTTT
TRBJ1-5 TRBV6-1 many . CASSEAIVHNRAGNQPQHF TGTGCCAGCAGTGAAGCCATCGTTCATAACAGGGCTGGCAATCAGCCCCAGCATTTT
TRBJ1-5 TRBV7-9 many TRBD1 CASSPRTGPNQPQHF TGTGCCAGCAGCCCCCGGACAGGACCGAATCAGCCCCAGCATTTT
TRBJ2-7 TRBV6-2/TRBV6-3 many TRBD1 CASSPYVVRRDRGLREQYF TGTGCCAGCAGCCCCTATGTGGTGAGACGGGACAGGGGGCTTCGCGAGCAGTACTTC
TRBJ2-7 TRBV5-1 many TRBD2 CASSLLLAGDEQYF TGCGCCAGCAGCTTGTTGCTAGCGGGAGACGAGCAGTACTTC
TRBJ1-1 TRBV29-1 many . CSVSGGVNTEAFF TGCAGCGTTTCGGGGGGGGTGAACACTGAAGCTTTCTTT
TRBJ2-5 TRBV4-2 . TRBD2 CASSPGTSGTGTSETQYF TGTGCCAGCAGCCCAGGGACTAGCGGGACGGGGACCTCAGAGACCCAGTACTTC
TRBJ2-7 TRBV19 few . CATTGAASYEQYF TGTGCCACCACGGGTGCGGCCTCCTACGAGCAGTACTTC
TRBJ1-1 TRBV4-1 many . CASSRNSGGGEAFF TGCGCCAGCAGCCGAAATAGCGGGGGGGGAGAAGCTTTCTTT
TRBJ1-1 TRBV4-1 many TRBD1 CASSQQTGIVFGNTEAFF TGCGCCAGCAGCCAACAGACAGGGATCGTCTTCGGGAACACTGAAGCTTTCTTT
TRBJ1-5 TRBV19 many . CASSIGGYSNQPQHF TGTGCCAGTAGTATTGGGGGTTATAGCAATCAGCCCCAGCATTTT
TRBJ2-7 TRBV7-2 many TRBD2 CASSQGLAGGVYEQYF TGTGCCAGCAGCCAAGGACTAGCGGGAGGGGTTTACGAGCAGTACTTC
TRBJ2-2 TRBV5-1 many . CASSLYYNTGELFF TGCGCCAGCAGCTTGTACTATAACACCGGGGAGCTGTTTTTT